The present entry profiles one T cell receptor beta chain with its context. Its antigen remains unidentified. This record belongs to a study of OX40 agonist ivuxolimab in advanced cancers. Background on the study: Therapy given before enrollment (anti-PD-1, anti-PD-L1 or anti-CTLA-4) was allowed, and over 35% had some. Three patients responded partially, comprising one with hepatocellular carcinoma and two with cutaneous melanoma.

The V end was cut by 5 bases, the J end by 9 bases, with 14 bases between. This CDR3 region has 14 residues. The germline V gene encodes CDR1 LNHDA and CDR2 SQIVND (reference sequence). TCRdb's copy holds only in-frame clones and misses some; the assay was immunoSEQ multiplex PCR. The data hold 65,000 or so clones, with 85% to 95% observed a single time. General study points: The expanded peripheral T cells' antigen specificity was not determined. Mean expanded clone counts were higher in CD8+ than CD4+ T cells.

The receptor was derived from an adult with an advanced solid tumor such as melanoma, head and neck, liver or kidney cancer. The sequences come from CD4+ or CD8+ T cells sorted from blood, collected in a trial of the OX40 agonist ivuxolimab. This chain uses TRBV19 with TRBJ1-6, with D tentatively TRBD1 (6 bases). CDR3 sequence (DNA): TGTGCCAGTAGTCACGGGGGGCAGGGTTCACCCCTCCACTTT. It translates to CASSHGGQGSPLHF. Based on the CDR3 plus reference TRBV19 and TRBJ1-6, the full variable domain is DGGITQSPKYLFRKEGQNVTLSCEQNLNHDAMYWYRQDPGQGLRLIYYSQIVNDFQKGDIAEGYSVSREKKESFPLTVTSAQKNPTAFYLCASSHGGQGSPLHFGNGTRLTVT.